The T cell receptor (beta chain) under discussion was sequenced for a study of cytomegalovirus exposure and HLA in healthy donors. Study at large: Caucasian-associated ancestry cluster membership applied to about 77% of around 400 genotyped donors.

Germline V gene lookup returns CDR1 PRHDT and CDR2 FYEKMQ (reference sequence). V was cut by 3 bases and J by 3 bases, with 8 bases left in between. This CDR3 is built from 13 residues. Study-wide results and caveats: Despite most TCR sequences being rare, some public TCRs occurred in many donors. The study listed some 160 cytomegalovirus-associated TCR beta chains.

The PCR had 60 Vbeta and 13 Jbeta primers. Produced via immunoSEQ multiplex PCR; TCRdb's table is partial and in-frame only. This table has 200,000 or so clones, roughly 80% appearing once. As for this clone: Antigen unknown.

Healthy bone marrow donors made up the donors. Sequencing was done on a sample of PBMCs. This sequence joins TRBV13 and TRBJ1-1; D remains ambiguous. This clonotype was sampled from a man younger than 40 in good health and CMV-seronegative. In DNA form, the CDR3 reads TGTGCCAGCAGCTTCCAAGAGGACACTGAAGCTTTCTTT. Translated, it gives CASSFQEDTEAFF. Drawing the rest from reference TRBV13 and TRBJ1-1, the complete variable domain is AAGVIQSPRHLIKEKRETATLKCYPIPRHDTVYWYQQGPGQDPQFLISFYEKMQSDKGSIPDRFSAQQFSDYHSELNMSSLELGDSALYFCASSFQEDTEAFFGQGTRLTVV.